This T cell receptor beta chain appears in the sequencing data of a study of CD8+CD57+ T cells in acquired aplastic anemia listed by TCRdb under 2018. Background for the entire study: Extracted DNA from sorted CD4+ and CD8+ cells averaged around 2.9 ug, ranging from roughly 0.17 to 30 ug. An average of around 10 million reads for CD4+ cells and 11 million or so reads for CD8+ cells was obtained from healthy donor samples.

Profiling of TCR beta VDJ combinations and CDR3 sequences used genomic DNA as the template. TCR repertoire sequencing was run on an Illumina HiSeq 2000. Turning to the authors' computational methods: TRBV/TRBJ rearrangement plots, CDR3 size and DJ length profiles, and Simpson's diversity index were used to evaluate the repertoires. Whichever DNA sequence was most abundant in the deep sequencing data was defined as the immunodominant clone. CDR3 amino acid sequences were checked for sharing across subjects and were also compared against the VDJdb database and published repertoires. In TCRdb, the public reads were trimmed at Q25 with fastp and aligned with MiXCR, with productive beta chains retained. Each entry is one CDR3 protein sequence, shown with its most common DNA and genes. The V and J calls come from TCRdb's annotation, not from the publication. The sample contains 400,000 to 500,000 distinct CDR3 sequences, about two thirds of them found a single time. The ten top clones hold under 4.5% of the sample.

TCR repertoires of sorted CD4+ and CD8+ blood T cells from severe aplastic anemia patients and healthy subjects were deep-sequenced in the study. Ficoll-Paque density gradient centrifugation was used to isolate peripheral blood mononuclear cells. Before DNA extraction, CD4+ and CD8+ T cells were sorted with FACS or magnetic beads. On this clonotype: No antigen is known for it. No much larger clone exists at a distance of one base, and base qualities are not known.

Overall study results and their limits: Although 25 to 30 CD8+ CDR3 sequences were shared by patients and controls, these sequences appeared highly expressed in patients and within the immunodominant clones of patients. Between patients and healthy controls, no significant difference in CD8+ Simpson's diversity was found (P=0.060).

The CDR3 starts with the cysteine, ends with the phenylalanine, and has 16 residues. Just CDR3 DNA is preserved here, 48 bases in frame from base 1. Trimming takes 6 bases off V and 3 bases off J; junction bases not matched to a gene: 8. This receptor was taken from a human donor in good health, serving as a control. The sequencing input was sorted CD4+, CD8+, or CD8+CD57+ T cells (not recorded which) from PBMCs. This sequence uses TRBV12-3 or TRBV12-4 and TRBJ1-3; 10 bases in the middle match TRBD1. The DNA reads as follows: TGTGCCAGCAGCGTCCAGACAGGGGGCTATGGAAACACCATATATTTT. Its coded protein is CASSVQTGGYGNTIYF.